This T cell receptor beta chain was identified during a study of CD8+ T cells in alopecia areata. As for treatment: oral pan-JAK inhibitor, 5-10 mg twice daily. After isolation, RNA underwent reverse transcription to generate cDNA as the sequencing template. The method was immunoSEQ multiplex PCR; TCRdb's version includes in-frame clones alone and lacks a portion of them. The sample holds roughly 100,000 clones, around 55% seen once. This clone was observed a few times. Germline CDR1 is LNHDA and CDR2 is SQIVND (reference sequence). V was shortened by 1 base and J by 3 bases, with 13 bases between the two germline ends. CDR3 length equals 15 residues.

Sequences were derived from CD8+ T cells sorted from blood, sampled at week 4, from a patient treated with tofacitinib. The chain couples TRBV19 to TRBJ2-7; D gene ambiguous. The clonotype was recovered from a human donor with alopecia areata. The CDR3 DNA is TGTGCCAGTAGTATAGGATCTGGCAGCTACTACGAGCAGTACTTC. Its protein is CASSIGSGSYYEQYF.